The present entry profiles one T cell receptor beta chain with its context. The antigen remains unidentified. Clones were sequenced by immunoSEQ multiplex PCR, and TCRdb holds only the in-frame ones, with some missing. The sample holds 200,000 or so clones, 84% seen once. The source of the sample is a study of cytomegalovirus exposure and HLA in healthy donors. Study-wide results and limits: Most TCR sequences were seen very rarely across donors, but some public TCRs occurred in many.

CDR3 size: 15 residues. CDR1 is MNHNS and CDR2 is SASEGT in the germline V gene. V dropped 4 bases and J dropped 4; count of bases not matched to a gene: 7. Sequencing used PBMCs. The sequence was obtained from a man younger than 30 in good health and CMV-seropositive. V and J are TRBV6-1 and TRBJ2-5; TRBD2 agrees at 9 bases. The CDR3 DNA is TGTGCCAGCAGTGTTAGGACTAGCGCTCCAGAGACCCAGTACTTC. Protein: CASSVRTSAPETQYF.